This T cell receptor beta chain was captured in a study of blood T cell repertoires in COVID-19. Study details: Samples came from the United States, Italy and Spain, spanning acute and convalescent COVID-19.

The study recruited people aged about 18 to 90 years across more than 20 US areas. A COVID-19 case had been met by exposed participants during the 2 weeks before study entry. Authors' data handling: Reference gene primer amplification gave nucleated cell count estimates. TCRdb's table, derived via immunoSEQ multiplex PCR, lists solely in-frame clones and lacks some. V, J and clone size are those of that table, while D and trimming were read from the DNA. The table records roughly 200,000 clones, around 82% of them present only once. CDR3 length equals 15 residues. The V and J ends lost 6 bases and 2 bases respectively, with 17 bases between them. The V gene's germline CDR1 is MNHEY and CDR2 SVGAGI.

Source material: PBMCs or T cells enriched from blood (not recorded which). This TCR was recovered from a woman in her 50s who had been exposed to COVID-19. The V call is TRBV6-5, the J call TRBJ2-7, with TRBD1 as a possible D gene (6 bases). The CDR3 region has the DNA TGTGCCAGCAGCGCAGGGGTCAACTCCCCCTACGAGCAGTACTTC. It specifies CASSAGVNSPYEQYF.